This entry features one T cell receptor beta chain sequence. This specimen comes from a study of blood T cells in healthy people across ages. The second PCR ran about 6 to 11 cycles with a sample-barcoded 5' primer and J-beta primers. MiXCR was run by TCRdb on the 5' RACE reads, yielding one entry per CDR3 protein. The repertoire holds roughly 1.4 million distinct CDR3 sequences, with roughly 59% as singletons. The length of the CDR3 is 19 residues. Germline CDR1 SGHDN, CDR2 FVKESK. V gave up 3 bases and J gave up 0 bases, with 24 bases separating them. The receptor was isolated from a man younger than 30 in good health. The sequencing input was blood. This sequence joins TRBV14 and TRBJ2-7; tentatively, D is TRBD1 (8 bases). The CDR3 sequence is CASSQRTGTAGSFSYEQYF. The CDR3 coding sequence is TGTGCCAGCAGCCAGAGGACAGGGACAGCGGGAAGTTTCTCCTACGAGCAGTACTTC.